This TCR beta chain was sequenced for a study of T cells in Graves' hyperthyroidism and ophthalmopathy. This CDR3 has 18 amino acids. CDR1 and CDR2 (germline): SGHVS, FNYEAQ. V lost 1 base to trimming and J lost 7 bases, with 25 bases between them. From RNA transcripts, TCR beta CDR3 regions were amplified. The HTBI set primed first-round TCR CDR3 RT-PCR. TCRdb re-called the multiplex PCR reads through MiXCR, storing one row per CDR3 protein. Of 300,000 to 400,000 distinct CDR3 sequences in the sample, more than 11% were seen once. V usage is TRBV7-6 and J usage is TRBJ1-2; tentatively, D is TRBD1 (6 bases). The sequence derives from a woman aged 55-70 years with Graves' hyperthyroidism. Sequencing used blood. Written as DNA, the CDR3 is TGTGCCAGCAGCTTAGAGGCTCGGCCAGGGGTTCGCAATCGTGGCTACACCTTC. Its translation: CASSLEARPGVRNRGYTF. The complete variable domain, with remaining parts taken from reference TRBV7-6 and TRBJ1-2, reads GAGVSQSPRYKVTKRGQDVALRCDPISGHVSLYWYRQALGQGPEFLTYFNYEAQQDKSGLPNDRFSAERPEGSISTLTIQRTEQRDSAMYRCASSLEARPGVRNRGYTFGSGTRLTVV.